The rows below give T cell receptor beta chains drawn from one sample of a study of T cells in Graves' hyperthyroidism and ophthalmopathy. MiXCR, run by TCRdb on the multiplex PCR reads, gives a single entry per CDR3 protein. The repertoire has 550,000 to 650,000 distinct CDR3 sequences, approximately 15% of them found once; the top ten carry approximately 13%. Sequenced: blood. These receptors were collected from a woman between 40 and 50 years old with Graves' hyperthyroidism. CDR3s include the opening cysteine and the closing phenylalanine or tryptophan. The D gene is left open where the match is weak. Size tells how often a clone was seen (once, few, many) or the class of an expanded clone, and some rows leave it out.

many | TRBD2 | TRBJ2-5 | TRBV7-7 | CASSLSTSGQQETQYF | TGTGCTAGCAGCCTCTCCACTAGCGGTCAACAAGAGACCCAGTACTTC
- | TRBD1 | TRBJ1-2 | TRBV28 | CASSSGGTGTYGYTF | TGTGCCAGCAGCTCGGGGGGGACAGGGACCTATGGCTACACCTTC
- | - | TRBJ1-2 | TRBV19 | CAVTRGDGYTF | TGTGCCGTGACGCGGGGCGATGGCTACACCTTC
few | TRBD1 | TRBJ2-2 | TRBV5-1 | CASSSRTGSTGELFF | TGCGCCAGCAGCTCAAGGACAGGGAGCACCGGGGAGCTGTTTTTT
- | - | TRBJ1-6 | TRBV20-1 | CSARDGRTSPLHF | TGCAGTGCTAGAGATGGCCGGACTTCACCCCTCCACTTT
many | TRBD2 | TRBJ2-2 | TRBV30 | CAWSDGLAAGELFF | TGTGCCTGGAGTGACGGACTAGCGGCCGGGGAGCTGTTTTTT
few | - | TRBJ1-6 | TRBV25-1 | CASSPIRGNSPLHF | TGTGCCAGCAGTCCTATAAGGGGTAATTCACCCCTCCACTTT
many | - | TRBJ2-7 | TRBV20-1 | CSAGVALGRSYEQYF | TGCAGTGCAGGGGTGGCTCTCGGTCGCTCCTACGAGCAGTACTTC
many | TRBD2 | TRBJ2-5 | TRBV6-1 | CASSEARGAKTQYF | TGTGCCAGCAGTGAAGCGCGGGGGGCGAAGACCCAGTACTTC
few | TRBD2 | TRBJ2-7 | TRBV5-1 | CASSPQRDFYEQYF | TGCGCCAGCAGCCCCCAGCGGGATTTTTACGAGCAGTACTTC
few | TRBD1 | TRBJ2-1 | TRBV28 | CASSFLPGTEVTNEQFF | TGTGCCAGCAGTTTTCTCCCCGGGACAGAAGTCACCAATGAGCAGTTCTTC
many | - | TRBJ2-2 | TRBV20-1 | CSAPNRLQGAGELFF | TGCAGTGCTCCGAATCGCCTCCAAGGGGCCGGGGAGCTGTTTTTT
few | TRBD1 | TRBJ2-7 | TRBV10-1 | CASSGTGFHEQYF | TGCGCCAGCAGCGGGACAGGGTTTCACGAGCAGTACTTC
- | TRBD2 | TRBJ2-5 | TRBV5-6 | CASSPVRASGQETQYF | TGTGCCAGCAGCCCCGTACGGGCTAGCGGCCAAGAGACCCAGTACTTC
many | - | TRBJ2-3 | TRBV28 | CASSKFRASVTDTQYF | TGTGCCAGCAGTAAGTTCAGAGCGTCGGTCACAGATACGCAGTATTTT
many | TRBD1 | TRBJ1-2 | TRBV12-3/TRBV12-4 | CASSFRTGGQLANYGYTF | TGTGCCAGCAGTTTTCGGACAGGGGGCCAATTAGCTAACTATGGCTACACCTTC
many | - | TRBJ2-1 | TRBV3-1 | CASSQDIKRHSYNEQFF | TGTGCCAGCAGCCAAGACATAAAGCGGCACTCCTACAATGAGCAGTTCTTC